These 23 T cell receptor beta chains were sequenced from one sample in a study of blood T cells in healthy people across ages. For the second PCR, which ran for roughly 6 to 11 cycles, a sample-barcoded 5' primer and a J-beta primer mix were used. TCRdb called the 5' RACE reads again in MiXCR, with one record for every CDR3 protein. The top ten clones hold over 15% of a sample with approximately 1,000,000 distinct CDR3 sequences, 45% of them seen once. Sequenced: blood. All receptors come from a woman aged 55-69 years in good health.

There are a few counts of this clonotype. The chain employs TRBV4-1 and TRBJ2-1, with 10 bases fitting TRBD2. The trim removed 3 bases at V and 8 bases at J, leaving 10 bases unmatched. Per the germline V gene, CDR1 is MGHRA and CDR2 is YSYEKL. There are 16 residues in the CDR3. CDR3 sequence reads: CASSQTSSGSGDEQFF. The CDR3 DNA reads TGCGCCAGCAGCCAGACATCTAGCGGGAGTGGAGATGAGCAGTTCTTC.

This chain links TRBV28 with TRBJ2-1; TRBD2 matches 9 bases. The V gene's germline CDR1 is MDHEN and CDR2 SYDVKM. The V and J ends lost 6 bases and 4 bases, in that order; junction bases with no gene match: 22. The CDR3 length is 20 residues. Here the CDR3 reads CASSSMAGGIRLAAYNEQFF. CDR3 bases: TGTGCCAGCAGCTCGATGGCTGGTGGGATACGACTAGCGGCATACAATGAGCAGTTCTTC.

There are a few counts of this clonotype. The chain uses TRBV27 and TRBJ2-4; D not certain. V was shortened by 5 bases and J by 0 bases, with 14 bases between the two germline ends. The CDR3 runs to 16 residues. Germline CDR1 is MNHEY and CDR2 is SMNVEV (reference sequence). The CDR3 loop is CASSPTLSLAKNIQYF. CDR3 bases: TGTGCCAGCAGTCCAACACTATCCTTAGCCAAAAACATTCAGTACTTC.

V is TRBV11-2 and J is TRBJ2-1; the match to TRBD2 covers 9 bases. Trimming cost V 8 bases and J 6 bases; bases outside gene matches: 11. The CDR3 runs 15 residues. CDR1 is SGHAT, CDR2 FQNNGV, per germline. The CDR3 DNA reads as TGTGCCAGCCGGCTAGTCAGCGGGAGGAGCAATGAGCAGTTCTTC. It is translated as CASRLVSGRSNEQFF. Combining the CDR3 with reference TRBV11-2 and TRBJ2-1 gives the whole variable domain EAGVAQSPRYKIIEKRQSVAFWCNPISGHATLYWYQQILGQGPKLLIQFQNNGVVDDSQLPKDRFSAERLKGVDSTLKIQPAKLEDSAVYLCASRLVSGRSNEQFFGPGTRLTVL.

This clonotype was picked up a small number of times. The V and J genes are TRBV25-1 and TRBJ2-3; no reliable D call. Germline-derived CDR1 and CDR2 are MGHDK and SYGVNS. The V end lost 6 bases, the J end lost 8 bases, and 15 bases lay between the germline ends. This CDR3 comprises 13 residues. The CDR3 region has the DNA TGTGCCAGCAGGAATCCCTCCAAGAGTACGCAGTATTTT. Protein product: CASRNPSKSTQYF.

This rearrangement joins TRBV18 to TRBJ2-5; TRBD2 matches 8 bases. V dropped 3 bases and J dropped 11; count of bases not matched to a gene: 17. Germline CDR1 is KGHSH and CDR2 is LQKENI. This CDR3 is 16 amino acids long. The DNA for the CDR3 is TGTGCCAGCTCACCGCGGGGGGCCTCCACGAGGAATGAGCAGTACTTC. Its protein is CASSPRGASTRNEQYF. Complete variable domain (other parts from reference TRBV18 and TRBJ2-5): NAGVMQNPRHLVRRRGQEARLRCSPMKGHSHVYWYRQLPEEGLKFMVYLQKENIIDESGMPKERFSAEFPKEGPSILRIQQVVRGDSAAYFCASSPRGASTRNEQYFGPGTRLLVL.

This clonotype was observed a few times. The chain couples TRBV29-1 to TRBJ2-5; 11 bases are shared with TRBD2. This CDR3 has 14 amino acids. CDR1 is SQVTM, CDR2 ANQGSEA, per germline. J lost 1 base, V lost 7 bases, and 5 bases had no gene match. CDR3 in DNA: TGCAGCGCCACTAGCGGGAGTTTCCAAGAGACCCAGTACTTC. Its translation is CSATSGSFQETQYF.

For this clonotype: Just one base apart from a much larger clone, this may be a read error. The CDR3 bases are TGCAGCTTAAAAACGGGGACAGGGGACAATGAGCAGTACTTC. This translates into CSLKTGTGDNEQYF. The rearrangement links TRBV29-1 to TRBJ2-5; 10 bases are a match to TRBD1. With 8 bases clipped from V and 11 bases from J, the junction kept 17 bases outside the gene matches. CDR1 is SQVTM and CDR2 is ANQGSEA in the germline V gene. The CDR3 loop spans 14 amino acids.

CDR3 amino acids: CASSSSAEAFF. CDR3 nucleotide sequence: TGTGCCAGCAGCTCCAGCGCGGAAGCTTTCTTT. The J gene is TRBJ1-1, the V gene TRBV2; D gene uncertain. The V and J ends lost 6 bases and 8 bases respectively, with 10 bases between them. Germline CDR1 is SNHLY and CDR2 is FYNNEI. This CDR3 region has 11 residues. The variable domain in full, completed from reference TRBV2 and TRBJ1-1, reads EPEVTQTPSHQVTQMGQEVILRCVPISNHLYFYWYRQILGQKVEFLVSFYNNEISEKSEIFDDQFSVERPDGSNFTLKIRSTKLEDSAMYFCASSSSAEAFFGQGTRLTVV.

The chain employs TRBV9 and TRBJ1-1; possible D gene TRBD1, 6 bases. Trimming shortened V by 1 base and J by 1 base, and 17 bases separated the two germline ends. CDR1 is SGDLS and CDR2 is YYNGEE in the germline V gene. The CDR3 is 17 amino acids. The CDR3 loop is CASSVTPSGAPNTEAFF. CDR3 coding DNA: TGTGCCAGCAGCGTAACCCCCTCGGGGGCCCCGAACACTGAAGCTTTCTTT.

The V and J genes are TRBV27 and TRBJ2-7, with TRBD1 as a possible D gene (5 bases). Germline V CDR1 and CDR2: MNHEY, SMNVEV (reference sequence). The CDR3 consists of 15 residues. Trimming stripped 6 bases from V and 0 bases from J, with 15 bases between. The CDR3 bases are TGTGCCAGCAGCCCGGCCAGGGCCCGCTCCTACGAGCAGTACTTC. This codes for CASSPARARSYEQYF.

The rearrangement uses TRBV13 and TRBJ2-1, with 11 bases aligning to TRBD2. The CDR3 runs 16 residues. Unmatched junction bases numbered 9, after V lost 5 bases and J lost 6 bases. CDR1 is PRHDT and CDR2 is FYEKMQ in the germline V gene (reference sequence). CDR3 sequence (DNA): TGTGCCAGCAGCGCCGCCGGGACTAGCGGACCCAATGAGCAGTTCTTC. Translation gives CASSAAGTSGPNEQFF.

The J gene is TRBJ2-1, the V gene TRBV5-1; 10 bases fit TRBD2. The CDR3 is 16 residues long. V dropped 4 bases and J dropped 5; count of bases not matched to a gene: 9. Germline values: CDR1 SGHRS, CDR2 YFSETQ. The CDR3 region is CASSPEASGSHNEQFF. DNA for the CDR3: TGCGCCAGCAGCCCTGAGGCTAGCGGGAGCCACAATGAGCAGTTCTTC.

This clonotype was seen once. The chain couples TRBV7-9 to TRBJ2-7; the match to TRBD1 covers 7 bases. Germline assignment: CDR1 SEHNR and CDR2 FQNEAQ (reference sequence). Trimming at V came to 6 bases and at J to 7 bases, leaving 6 bases not matched to a gene. This CDR3 comprises 12 residues. CDR3 sequence: CASSQGVHEQYF. The CDR3 bases are TGTGCCAGCAGTCAGGGGGTACATGAGCAGTACTTC.

The rearrangement links TRBV11-2 to TRBJ1-2, with 8 bases that match TRBD1. The germline gives CDR1 SGHAT, CDR2 FQNNGV. The junction had 10 bases not matched to a gene; V was cut back by 0 bases and J by 4 bases. CDR3 length: 17 residues. The CDR3 DNA is TGTGCCAGCAGCTTAGATTGGGGACAGGAACCCTCCTATGGCTACACCTTC. Translation: CASSLDWGQEPSYGYTF.

The J gene is TRBJ1-2, the V gene TRBV20-1, with D perhaps matching TRBD1 (6 bases). This CDR3 has 13 amino acids. V lost 0 bases and J lost 7, with 12 bases in between. CDR1 DFQATT and CDR2 SNEGSKA come from the germline V gene (reference sequence). CDR3 DNA sequence: TGCAGTGCTAGAGATCAACAGGGTCGTGGCTACACCTTC. It encodes CSARDQQGRGYTF.

Many counts were recorded for this clonotype. CDR3: CASSPGLAVTDTQYF. The DNA of the CDR3 is TGTGCCAGCAGCCCGGGACTAGCGGTCACAGATACGCAGTATTTT. The chain is built from TRBV11-2 and TRBJ2-3, with TRBD2 identical over 11 bases. Germline lookup yields CDR1 SGHAT and CDR2 FQNNGV. The CDR3 has 15 amino acids. J gave up 2 bases and V 5 bases, and 3 bases lay outside the gene matches. Supplemented by reference TRBV11-2 and TRBJ2-3, the full variable domain reads EAGVAQSPRYKIIEKRQSVAFWCNPISGHATLYWYQQILGQGPKLLIQFQNNGVVDDSQLPKDRFSAERLKGVDSTLKIQPAKLEDSAVYLCASSPGLAVTDTQYFGPGTRLTVL.

The chain has TRBV5-1 and TRBJ2-5; D is perhaps TRBD1 (5 bases). The CDR3 extends over 16 amino acids. The ends were cut back, 2 bases at V and 0 bases at J, with 14 bases in the middle. Germline lookup yields CDR1 SGHRS and CDR2 YFSETQ. DNA for the CDR3: TGCGCCAGCAGCTTAGGGGAACGGGTAAACCAAGAGACCCAGTACTTC. This codes for CASSLGERVNQETQYF.

The chain links TRBV20-1 to TRBJ2-3; a possible D gene is TRBD2 (6 bases). With 6 bases removed from V and 8 bases from J, the gap between germline ends came to 18 bases. Germline V lookup: CDR1 DFQATT, CDR2 SNEGSKA (reference sequence). The CDR3 is 13 residues long. The CDR3 protein is CSAAGSPRGTQYF. The CDR3 DNA follows: TGCAGTGCGGCCGGGAGCCCTCGAGGTACGCAGTATTTT.

The chain combines TRBV6-6 with TRBJ2-5, with 9 bases matching TRBD2. CDR1 and CDR2 (germline): MNHNY, SVGAGI (reference sequence). With V trimmed by 4 bases and J by 5 bases, 11 bases remained unmatched. This CDR3 contains 16 residues. The CDR3 loop is CASSSTQIAGVETQYF. The CDR3 nucleotides read TGTGCCAGCAGTTCCACCCAAATAGCGGGAGTGGAGACCCAGTACTTC.

The genes are TRBV28 and TRBJ1-2, with TRBD1 matching over 8 bases. This CDR3 spans 15 amino acids. V lost 6 bases and J lost 2; bases outside the gene matches: 8. Germline loops: CDR1 MDHEN, CDR2 SYDVKM. The CDR3 reads CASRGYRGGNYGYTF. In nucleotides, the CDR3 is TGTGCCAGCAGGGGGTACAGGGGGGGCAACTATGGCTACACCTTC.

This clonotype has only a few counts. V is TRBV10-3 and J is TRBJ1-5, with D possibly being TRBD1 (6 bases). Trimming removed 3 bases at V and 6 bases at J, with 15 bases between. From germline, CDR1 is ENHRY and CDR2 SYGVKD. The CDR3 has 15 residues. DNA of the CDR3: TGTGCCATCAGTGAACGGGGGGCGGGCATTCAGCCCCAGCATTTT. Translated, it gives CAISERGAGIQPQHF.

The V and J genes are TRBV5-1 and TRBJ2-7; D not certain. The CDR3 has 15 residues. CDR1 is SGHRS and CDR2 is YFSETQ in the germline V gene. Trimming left V 4 bases short and J 1 base short, with 15 bases between. The CDR3 is CASSAVAASSYEQYF. The DNA of the CDR3 is TGCGCCAGCAGCGCAGTGGCAGCCTCGTCCTACGAGCAGTACTTC. Complete variable domain (other parts from reference TRBV5-1 and TRBJ2-7): KAGVTQTPRYLIKTRGQQVTLSCSPISGHRSVSWYQQTPGQGLQFLFEYFSETQRNKGNFPGRFSGRQFSNSRSEMNVSTLELGDSALYLCASSAVAASSYEQYFGPGTRLTVT.